The sequence of this T cell receptor beta chain was determined in a study of breast tumors, draining lymph nodes, adjacent tissues. Breast cancer patients provided tissue from their axillary draining lymph nodes. Germline loops: CDR1 SGHVS, CDR2 FNYEAQ. This CDR3 spans 15 amino acids. The junction had 3 bases not matched to a gene; V was cut back by 5 bases and J by 6 bases. TCRdb called the multiplex PCR reads again in MiXCR, with one record for every CDR3 protein. This table has 100,000 or so distinct CDR3 sequences, 21% appearing once. This clonotype has a count of ten or more. This clonotype was obtained from a female donor with breast cancer. Some clones in this sample may be carry-over from other donors' samples. The J gene is TRBJ2-1, the V gene TRBV7-6, with 14 nucleotides matching TRBD2. Sequencing used axillary lymph node tissue. As DNA, the CDR3 is TGTGCCAGCAGCCAGACTAGCGGGAGGGGCAATGAGCAGTTCTTC. Its translation is CASSQTSGRGNEQFF. Filled out from reference TRBV7-6 and TRBJ2-1, the complete variable domain reads GAGVSQSPRYKVTKRGQDVALRCDPISGHVSLYWYRQALGQGPEFLTYFNYEAQQDKSGLPNDRFSAERPEGSISTLTIQRTEQRDSAMYRCASSQTSGRGNEQFFGPGTRLTVL.